The 25 T cell receptor beta chains in this list originate from one sample, sequenced in a study of blood T cell repertoires in COVID-19. TCRdb's copy holds only in-frame clones and misses some; the assay was immunoSEQ multiplex PCR. The sample includes 390,000 or so clones, approximately 92% of them seen just once. The source material was PBMCs or T cells enriched from blood (not recorded which). Receptors originate from a man younger than 30 who had recovered from COVID-19.

As regards this clone: This CDR3 is also generated by other DNA sequences in the sample. This sequence joins TRBV12-3 or TRBV12-4 and TRBJ2-1; no reliable D call. Trimming took off 4 bases at V and 4 bases at J, with 2 bases between the two ends. CDR3 length equals 11 residues. The DNA for the CDR3 is TGTGCCAGCAGTTCTTACAATGAGCAGTTCTTC. Protein product: CASSSYNEQFF.

The rearrangement uses TRBV9 and TRBJ2-6; weak D call: TRBD1 (6 bases). V was trimmed by 2 bases and J by 0 bases, leaving 12 bases between them. Germline lookup yields CDR1 SGDLS and CDR2 YYNGEE. The CDR3 totals 17 residues. CDR3 in DNA: TGTGCCAGCAGCGTCGGACAGTTTCGCTCTGGGGCCAACGTCCTGACTTTC. This gives the protein CASSVGQFRSGANVLTF.

The chain has TRBV5-1 and TRBJ2-7; TRBD1 aligns across 7 bases. CDR3 length: 16 residues. Trimming at V came to 4 bases and at J to 2 bases, leaving 12 bases not matched to a gene. CDR1 SGHRS and CDR2 YFSETQ come from the germline V gene. CDR3 amino acids: CASSARDSDKAYEQYF. CDR3 nucleotides: TGCGCCAGCAGCGCACGGGACAGCGATAAAGCCTACGAGCAGTACTTC.

The rearrangement uses TRBV7-3 and TRBJ1-2, with TRBD1 matching over 9 bases. This CDR3 is 14 amino acids long. V lost 5 bases to trimming and J lost 7 bases; unmatched junction nucleotides: 8. The germline gives CDR1 SGHTA, CDR2 FQGTGA. CDR3: CASSGRDRAIGYTF. CDR3 nucleotide sequence: TGTGCCAGCAGCGGACGGGACAGGGCAATTGGCTACACCTTC.

The J gene is TRBJ2-3, the V gene TRBV13; TRBD2 is a possible D gene (6 bases). Trimming stripped 5 bases from V and 4 bases from J, with 16 bases between. Germline V gene data show CDR1 as PRHDT and CDR2 as FYEKMQ (reference sequence). The CDR3 is made up of 15 amino acids. CDR3 bases: TGTGCCAGCAGCCTCGGGGACCCGGGGGCAGATACGCAGTATTTT. Encoded protein: CASSLGDPGADTQYF.

The chain carries TRBV9 and TRBJ2-7; D may be TRBD1 (6 bases). The CDR3 is 13 residues long. Germline assignment: CDR1 SGDLS and CDR2 YYNGEE. V was pared by 5 bases and J by 2 bases, with 11 bases between. CDR3 bases: TGTGCCAGCAGTTCAGGGGAAGCCTACGAGCAGTACTTC. It yields the protein CASSSGEAYEQYF. Using reference TRBV9 and TRBJ2-7 for the parts outside the CDR3, the full variable domain is DSGVTQTPKHLITATGQRVTLRCSPRSGDLSVYWYQQSLDQGLQFLIQYYNGEERAKGNILERFSAQQFPDLHSELNLSSLELGDSALYFCASSSGEAYEQYFGPGTRLTVT.

CDR3 region: CASSFGTNERETQYF. The CDR3 nucleotides read TGTGCCAGCAGCTTCGGGACTAATGAAAGAGAGACCCAGTACTTC. The chain combines TRBV5-4 with TRBJ2-5; 7 bases map to TRBD2. Germline CDR1 and CDR2: SGHNT and YYREEE (reference sequence). J was trimmed by 4 bases and V by 2 bases; bases with no gene match: 8. The CDR3 is 15 amino acids.

In its sample, this clone was seen once. V gene TRBV6-5 combines with J gene TRBJ1-5; D unclear. Germline V gene lookup returns CDR1 MNHEY and CDR2 SVGAGI. This CDR3 spans 14 amino acids. With 2 bases removed from V and 2 bases from J, the gap between germline ends came to 7 bases. The CDR3, as DNA: TGTGCCAGCAGTTACCGGTCGGGCAATCAGCCCCAGCATTTT. Translating gives CASSYRSGNQPQHF.

The chain has TRBV27 and TRBJ1-2, with D maybe TRBD1 (6 bases). Between the trimmed V and J ends, which lost 2 bases and 3 bases, there was a span of 13 bases. The CDR3 has 15 residues. Germline V gives CDR1 MNHEY, CDR2 SMNVEV (reference sequence). The CDR3, as DNA: TGTGCCAGCAGTTTAGCCGGGGACACCCACTATGGCTACACCTTC. Protein sequence: CASSLAGDTHYGYTF.

The chain has TRBV29-1 and TRBJ2-5, with 9 bases lining up with TRBD2. Looked up from germline, CDR1 is SQVTM and CDR2 is ANQGSEA. This CDR3 has 14 residues. V was pared by 7 bases and J by 5 bases, with 11 bases of the junction left unmatched. The CDR3 DNA is TGCAGCGCCCTAGGACTAGCGCGTCCTGAGACCCAGTACTTC. This encodes CSALGLARPETQYF.

The chain combines TRBV12-3 or TRBV12-4 with TRBJ1-1; unclear D gene. This CDR3 comprises 13 residues. Trimming stripped 4 bases from V and 3 bases from J, with 9 bases between. CDR3 nucleotide sequence: TGTGCCAGCAGTTACGGGATAGACACTGAAGCTTTCTTT. The encoded protein is CASSYGIDTEAFF.

The chain uses TRBV10-3 and TRBJ1-5, with D possibly being TRBD1 (5 bases). V was cut by 0 bases and J by 3 bases, with 12 bases left in between. The CDR3 is 16 residues long. The germline CDR1 and CDR2 sequences are ENHRY and SYGVKD. CDR3 in DNA: TGTGCCATCAGTGAGTCGGCAGCGGGGGTCAATCAGCCCCAGCATTTT. Amino acid sequence: CAISESAAGVNQPQHF.

V and J are TRBV4-3 and TRBJ1-2; a weak D match, TRBD1 (5 bases). V lost 0 bases and J lost 7, with 15 bases in between. There are 15 residues in the CDR3. Per the germline V gene, CDR1 is LGHNA and CDR2 is YSLEER. The CDR3 bases are TGCGCCAGCAGCCAAGATCGGCACGGGGGACGTGGCTACACCTTC. The encoded protein is CASSQDRHGGRGYTF.

The rearrangement links TRBV11-2 to TRBJ2-1; 14 bases map to TRBD2. CDR1 SGHAT and CDR2 FQNNGV come from the germline V gene. The CDR3 consists of 16 residues. With V trimmed by 1 base and J by 9 bases, 5 bases remained unmatched. CDR3 sequence: CASSLVGLAGVTEQFF. The DNA for the CDR3 is TGTGCCAGCAGCTTAGTGGGACTAGCGGGAGTCACTGAGCAGTTCTTC.

This clone showed up just once. This chain joins TRBV28 and TRBJ1-1; D remains ambiguous. The V end was cut by 6 bases, the J end by 0 bases, with 14 bases between. Per the germline V gene, CDR1 is MDHEN and CDR2 is SYDVKM. The CDR3 consists of 15 residues. This CDR3 reads CASSPLWAMNTEAFF. CDR3 nucleotide sequence: TGTGCCAGCAGCCCCCTTTGGGCCATGAACACTGAAGCTTTCTTT.

This clone showed up just once. The gene calls are TRBV5-1 and TRBJ1-5, with 9 bases fitting TRBD1. There are 16 residues in the CDR3. Germline CDR1 reads SGHRS; CDR2 reads YFSETQ. The V and J ends lost 3 bases and 11 bases, in that order; junction bases with no gene match: 15. CDR3 sequence (DNA): TGCGCCAGCAGCTCGAAACCGGGACAGGGAACGTCGTCCCAGCATTTT. Amino acids: CASSSKPGQGTSSQHF.

This chain links TRBV27 with TRBJ2-1; D remains unclear. The CDR3 extends over 14 amino acids. Germline assignment: CDR1 MNHEY and CDR2 SMNVEV (reference sequence). The germline V and J ends were trimmed by 3 bases and 9 bases, with 15 bases remaining between them. The CDR3 loop reads CASSLRPEVGEQFF. DNA of the CDR3: TGTGCCAGCAGTTTGCGCCCCGAGGTGGGTGAGCAGTTCTTC.

The chain carries TRBV10-3 and TRBJ2-7; 16 positions match TRBD2. Germline trimming cut 8 bases from V and 4 bases from J; bases unmatched to any gene: 11. The CDR3 spans 17 residues. Germline CDR1 reads ENHRY; CDR2 reads SYGVKD. In nucleotides, the CDR3 is TGTGCCATCCATCCGGGACTAGCGGGAGGGCCTAGATACGAGCAGTACTTC. This encodes CAIHPGLAGGPRYEQYF.

This clone occurred a few times. The chain couples TRBV7-2 to TRBJ2-3; TRBD2 matches at 8 bases. The CDR3 runs to 14 residues. Germline V gene data show CDR1 as SGHTA and CDR2 as FQGNSA. J lost 2 bases, V lost 10 bases, and 8 bases had no gene match. The CDR3 protein is CATGLAQATDTQYF. The DNA of the CDR3 is TGTGCCACTGGACTAGCTCAGGCCACAGATACGCAGTATTTT.

The genes are TRBV6-4 and TRBJ1-1; D uncertain. This CDR3 contains 14 residues. CDR1 and CDR2 (germline): MRHNA, SNTAGT. The germline V and J ends were trimmed by 2 bases and 4 bases, with 11 bases remaining between them. The CDR3 is CASSDTGSGTEAFF. In DNA, the CDR3 is TGTGCCAGCAGTGACACGGGGTCGGGCACTGAAGCTTTCTTT.

This clone has only one observation. The DNA of the CDR3 is TGTGCCAGTAGTATAGCCCTCGAGAATCAGCCCCAGCATTTT. As protein: CASSIALENQPQHF. The chain recombines TRBV19 with TRBJ1-5; the D is unclear. The CDR3 runs 14 residues. V was clipped by 1 base and J by 4 bases, with 8 bases between them. Germline V CDR1 and CDR2: LNHDA, SQIVND (reference sequence).

The genes are TRBV2 and TRBJ1-2; TRBD1 is a possible D gene (6 bases). V gave up 6 bases and J gave up 2 bases, with 10 bases separating them. Germline V gene lookup returns CDR1 SNHLY and CDR2 FYNNEI. This CDR3 has 13 amino acids. The CDR3 spells CASRGGRNYGYTF. The CDR3 DNA reads TGTGCCAGCAGAGGGGGTCGCAACTATGGCTACACCTTC.

V is TRBV18 and J is TRBJ1-1; unclear D gene. Germline V gene data show CDR1 as KGHSH and CDR2 as LQKENI. This CDR3 is built from 14 residues. V lost 3 bases to trimming and J lost 1 base, with 9 bases between them. CDR3 residues: CASSPVVENTEAFF. CDR3 in DNA: TGTGCCAGCTCACCGGTGGTAGAGAACACTGAAGCTTTCTTT.

This chain connects TRBV28 to TRBJ1-2, with 8 bases lining up with TRBD1. The CDR3 runs 15 residues. Germline-derived CDR1 and CDR2 are MDHEN and SYDVKM. With V trimmed by 2 bases and J by 5 bases, 7 bases remained unmatched. The CDR3 region has the DNA TGTGCCAGCAGTTTAACCAGGACAGGGACGTATGGCTACACCTTC. As protein: CASSLTRTGTYGYTF.

The gene calls are TRBV2 and TRBJ1-2; D is ambiguous. Trimming left V 1 base short and J 5 bases short, with 14 bases between. This CDR3 region has 15 residues. Germline loops: CDR1 SNHLY, CDR2 FYNNEI. CDR3 coding DNA: TGTGCCAGCAGTGAAGGTGTACAAGGCGGGTATGGCTACACCTTC. The encoded protein is CASSEGVQGGYGYTF. The full variable domain, rest sourced from reference TRBV2 and TRBJ1-2, is EPEVTQTPSHQVTQMGQEVILRCVPISNHLYFYWYRQILGQKVEFLVSFYNNEISEKSEIFDDQFSVERPDGSNFTLKIRSTKLEDSAMYFCASSEGVQGGYGYTFGSGTRLTVV.